The 31 T cell receptor beta chains below were found in one sample sequenced in a study of shared clonotypes between healthy human individuals. Produced via immunoSEQ multiplex PCR; TCRdb's table is partial and in-frame only. The repertoire holds about 2,200,000 clones, with 93% as singletons. Terminally differentiated effector memory CD45RA+ cells were left out of the naive CD8 fraction, which was CD45RO-negative and positively selected for CCR7. The source material was naive CD8+ T cells from PBMCs. These receptors were obtained from a man between 18 and 35 years old in good health. Some clones in this sample may be carry-over from other donors' samples.

The rearrangement joins TRBV7-9 to TRBJ2-7; 8 nucleotides line up with TRBD1. CDR3 length: 16 residues. Losses at the gene ends were 5 bases for V and 4 bases for J; bases not matched to a gene: 13. In germline, CDR1 is SEHNR, CDR2 FQNEAQ (reference sequence). The CDR3 loop reads CASSLVRTGRSYEQYF. The CDR3 DNA reads as TGTGCCAGCAGCCTAGTACGGACAGGGCGGTCGTACGAGCAGTACTTC. The variable domain in full, completed from reference TRBV7-9 and TRBJ2-7, reads DTGVSQNPRHKITKRGQNVTFRCDPISEHNRLYWYRQTLGQGPEFLTYFQNEAQLEKSRLLSDRFSAERPKGSFSTLEIQRTEQGDSAMYLCASSLVRTGRSYEQYFGPGTRLTVT.

The rearrangement links TRBV7-8 to TRBJ2-5; possibly TRBD1 or TRBD2 for D (5 bases each). CDR1 and CDR2 from the germline V gene are SGHVS and FQNEAQ. The germline V and J ends were trimmed by 5 bases and 5 bases, with 18 bases remaining between them. The CDR3 has 15 residues. The CDR3 DNA reads TGTGCCAGCAGCATTAGGGACGGGACGAGGGAGACCCAGTACTTC. Protein product: CASSIRDGTRETQYF.

V is TRBV5-6 and J is TRBJ2-7; D is undetermined. V dropped 3 bases and J dropped 4 bases, with 11 bases sitting between them. CDR1 SGHDT and CDR2 YYEEEE come from the germline V gene. This CDR3 has 13 residues. The CDR3 is CASSYGFGYEQYF. The CDR3 DNA follows: TGTGCCAGCAGCTACGGCTTTGGATACGAGCAGTACTTC.

The chain is built from TRBV4-1 and TRBJ2-7; 9 bases fit TRBD1. Per germline, CDR1 MGHRA and CDR2 YSYEKL. The ends lost 3 bases at V and 2 bases at J; junction bases unmatched: 5. There are 15 residues in the CDR3. The CDR3 is CASSQGTGPTYEQYF. CDR3 in DNA: TGCGCCAGCAGCCAGGGGACAGGGCCTACCTACGAGCAGTACTTC.

V and J are TRBV5-5 and TRBJ1-1; TRBD1 is a possible D gene (6 bases). Trimming took off 4 bases at V and 4 bases at J, with 17 bases between the two ends. The CDR3 contains 15 residues. The germline V gene encodes CDR1 SGHKS and CDR2 YYEKEE (reference sequence). CDR3 nucleotide sequence: TGTGCCAGCAGCATGGGATGGACAGTACGCACTGAAGCTTTCTTT. Amino acid sequence: CASSMGWTVRTEAFF.

The chain has TRBV9 and TRBJ1-1; 7 nucleotides align to TRBD1. Germline lookup yields CDR1 SGDLS and CDR2 YYNGEE. Trimming removed 3 bases from V and 7 bases from J; junction bases left unmatched: 9. CDR3 size: 14 residues. The CDR3 sequence: CASSADRVFGEAFF. In nucleotides, the CDR3 is TGTGCCAGCAGCGCCGACAGGGTCTTCGGTGAAGCTTTCTTT.

The chain employs TRBV28 and TRBJ2-3; the match to TRBD2 covers 8 bases. Germline trimming cut 2 bases from V and 4 bases from J; bases unmatched to any gene: 8. CDR1 is MDHEN, CDR2 SYDVKM, per germline. The CDR3 extends over 16 amino acids. The CDR3 here is CASSLPISGGPDTQYF. CDR3 in DNA: TGTGCCAGCAGTTTACCGATATCGGGAGGGCCAGATACGCAGTATTTT.

The chain has TRBV19 and TRBJ2-4; D is unresolved. V was pared by 5 bases and J by 0 bases, with 8 bases between. The CDR3 is made up of 14 amino acids. Germline loops: CDR1 LNHDA, CDR2 SQIVND (reference sequence). CDR3 in amino acids: CASSGRLAKNIQYF. For the CDR3, the DNA is TGTGCCAGTAGTGGCAGGTTAGCCAAAAACATTCAGTACTTC.

The V call is TRBV6-1, the J call TRBJ1-2, with a tentative D call TRBD1 (6 bases). There are 12 residues in the CDR3. Per germline, CDR1 MNHNS and CDR2 SASEGT. Between the trimmed V and J ends, which lost 7 bases and 8 bases, there was a span of 14 bases. In DNA, the CDR3 is TGTGCCAGCACCGAGGACAGAAGCGGCTACACCTTC. Encoded protein: CASTEDRSGYTF.

The V and J genes are TRBV7-3 and TRBJ2-7; TRBD2 might be the D (6 bases). V dropped 5 bases and J dropped 2 bases, with 16 bases sitting between them. CDR3 size: 15 residues. Germline CDR1 SGHTA, CDR2 FQGTGA. CDR3 in amino acids: CASSQAGGPTYEQYF. CDR3 sequence (DNA): TGTGCCAGCAGCCAGGCCGGGGGTCCTACCTACGAGCAGTACTTC.

The chain carries TRBV9 and TRBJ1-1; 8 bases are shared with TRBD1. The length of the CDR3 is 14 residues. V gave up 3 bases and J gave up 5 bases; unmatched junction bases: 6. CDR1 is SGDLS, CDR2 YYNGEE, per germline. The CDR3 sequence: CASSGQGFKTEAFF. The CDR3 DNA follows: TGTGCCAGCAGCGGACAGGGGTTTAAAACTGAAGCTTTCTTT.

The chain employs TRBV5-1 and TRBJ1-2; 9 bases map to TRBD1. V dropped 3 bases and J dropped 7; count of bases not matched to a gene: 13. This CDR3 region has 16 residues. In germline, CDR1 is SGHRS, CDR2 YFSETQ. The CDR3 bases are TGCGCCAGCAGCTCGGGTCTAACACAGGGGGCGTTTGGCTACACCTTC. Its translation is CASSSGLTQGAFGYTF.

The CDR3, as DNA: TGCGCCAGCAGCCTCCGGGACAGGCTCGCTGAAGCTTTCTTT. This gives the protein CASSLRDRLAEAFF. This chain uses TRBV4-1 with TRBJ1-1, with 8 bases matching TRBD1. Trimming took 4 bases from V and 6 from J; bases not matched to a gene: 7. The CDR3 is 14 residues long. Germline V gene sequence: CDR1 MGHRA, CDR2 YSYEKL.

J is TRBJ2-1 and V is TRBV7-9, with 13 nucleotides matching TRBD2. Looked up from germline, CDR1 is SEHNR and CDR2 is FQNEAQ (reference sequence). V was clipped by 5 bases and J by 4 bases; unmatched bases: 5. The CDR3 has 16 residues. The chain's CDR3 is CASSPEGLAGYNEQFF. CDR3 bases: TGTGCCAGCAGCCCCGAGGGACTAGCGGGGTACAATGAGCAGTTCTTC.

Notes on this clone: This sample includes further DNA sequences coding for the same CDR3. The genes are TRBV11-2 and TRBJ2-7; D ambiguous. The germline gives CDR1 SGHAT, CDR2 FQNNGV. Trimming cost V 5 bases and J 4 bases, with 6 bases left between them. CDR3 length: 11 residues. For the CDR3, the DNA is TGTGCCAGCAGCCCGCGGTACGAGCAGTACTTC. This sequence encodes CASSPRYEQYF. Together with reference TRBV11-2 and TRBJ2-7, the CDR3 gives the full variable domain: EAGVAQSPRYKIIEKRQSVAFWCNPISGHATLYWYQQILGQGPKLLIQFQNNGVVDDSQLPKDRFSAERLKGVDSTLKIQPAKLEDSAVYLCASSPRYEQYFGPGTRLTVT.

The rearrangement links TRBV7-9 to TRBJ2-6, with TRBD1 identical over 10 bases. The CDR3 has 19 residues. The J segment lost 2 bases and the V segment lost 5 bases, leaving 12 bases of the junction unmatched. CDR1 SEHNR and CDR2 FQNEAQ come from the germline V gene (reference sequence). The CDR3 nucleotides are TGTGCCAGCAGCCCCCATCCGGGACAGGGGACGCCTGGGGCCAACGTCCTGACTTTC. It translates to CASSPHPGQGTPGANVLTF.

The chain links TRBV7-6 to TRBJ2-6; 10 bases match TRBD1. Germline V gene sequence: CDR1 SGHVS, CDR2 FNYEAQ. The CDR3 has 19 amino acids. The V and J ends lost 1 base and 0 bases, in that order; junction bases with no gene match: 6. Written as DNA, the CDR3 is TGTGCCAGCAGCTTAGTCTGGGACAGGGGAGGCTCTGGGGCCAACGTCCTGACTTTC. Residues: CASSLVWDRGGSGANVLTF.

CDR3: CASSYRDGYNEQFF. The DNA for the CDR3 is TGTGCCAGCAGCTATCGGGACGGTTACAATGAGCAGTTCTTC. The chain links TRBV11-3 to TRBJ2-1; either TRBD1 or TRBD2 may fit D (5 bases each). This CDR3 contains 14 residues. Germline lookup yields CDR1 SGHNT and CDR2 YENEEA. Trimming pared 4 bases from V and 4 bases from J, leaving 11 bases between.

V is TRBV6-1 and J is TRBJ2-7; either TRBD1 or TRBD2 may fit D (5 bases each). CDR3 length: 18 amino acids. Trimming pared 2 bases from V and 5 bases from J, leaving 25 bases between. Germline CDR1 MNHNS, CDR2 SASEGT. DNA of the CDR3: TGTGCCAGCAGTGAAAAAACCCCGGGACCAGAGAGGGTGAACGAGCAGTACTTC. Translation gives CASSEKTPGPERVNEQYF.

In this sample, this clone turned up once. The chain's CDR3 is CATSRGAGGIITGELFF. The DNA for the CDR3 is TGTGCCACCAGCAGAGGAGCGGGAGGGATTATCACCGGGGAGCTGTTTTTT. V usage is TRBV15 and J usage is TRBJ2-2; TRBD2 agrees at 10 bases. Germline V lookup: CDR1 LNHNV, CDR2 YYDKDF (reference sequence). The CDR3 extends over 17 amino acids. V lost 1 base to trimming and J lost 4 bases; unmatched junction nucleotides: 6.

V gene TRBV27 combines with J gene TRBJ2-1; D unclear. V dropped 2 bases and J dropped 5 bases, with 10 bases sitting between them. Germline V lookup: CDR1 MNHEY, CDR2 SMNVEV (reference sequence). The CDR3 consists of 14 residues. The CDR3 is CASSLGGRNNEQFF. The CDR3 DNA reads TGTGCCAGCAGTTTAGGTGGCCGGAACAATGAGCAGTTCTTC.

The rearrangement links TRBV10-2 to TRBJ1-5; weak D call: TRBD1 (6 bases). CDR1 WSHSY and CDR2 SAAADI come from the germline V gene. CDR3 size: 14 residues. The germline V and J ends were trimmed by 6 bases and 6 bases, with 15 bases remaining between them. CDR3 DNA sequence: TGCGCCAGCAGCCCGCGGGACAATGTTCAGCCCCAGCATTTT. Its protein product is CASSPRDNVQPQHF.

This clone is a singleton in its sample. This sequence joins TRBV12-5 and TRBJ2-3; 9 bases align to TRBD2. In germline, CDR1 is LGHNT, CDR2 FRNRAP. The CDR3 length is 16 residues. With V trimmed by 1 base and J by 5 bases, 7 bases remained unmatched. CDR3 nucleotides: TGTGCTAGTGGTTTGGCAGGCGCTAGCGGGATAGATACGCAGTATTTT. It yields the protein CASGLAGASGIDTQYF.

The chain joins TRBV9 to TRBJ2-1; no clear D gene. Per the germline V gene, CDR1 is SGDLS and CDR2 is YYNGEE. The CDR3 spans 15 residues. Deletions cut 0 bases from V and 0 bases from J, with 7 bases between. In DNA form, the CDR3 reads TGTGCCAGCAGCGTAGCAGTGACCTCCTACAATGAGCAGTTCTTC. This translates into CASSVAVTSYNEQFF. The entire variable domain, with the rest obtained from reference TRBV9 and TRBJ2-1, is as follows: DSGVTQTPKHLITATGQRVTLRCSPRSGDLSVYWYQQSLDQGLQFLIQYYNGEERAKGNILERFSAQQFPDLHSELNLSSLELGDSALYFCASSVAVTSYNEQFFGPGTRLTVL.

The chain is built from TRBV6-1 and TRBJ1-5; D is possibly TRBD1 (5 bases). The CDR3 has 16 residues. The germline V and J ends were trimmed by 3 bases and 2 bases, with 14 bases remaining between them. CDR1 and CDR2 from the germline V gene are MNHNS and SASEGT. The CDR3 region is CASSDRGIRGNQPQHF. CDR3 in DNA: TGTGCCAGCAGTGATAGGGGAATTAGGGGCAATCAGCCCCAGCATTTT.

V usage is TRBV4-2 and J usage is TRBJ2-1; possibly TRBD2 for D (5 bases). Trimming cost V 0 bases and J 0 bases, with 12 bases left between them. Germline assignment: CDR1 LGHNA and CDR2 YNFKEQ. The CDR3 runs 17 residues. In nucleotides, the CDR3 is TGTGCCAGCAGCCAAGATCGGACGGGGAGCTCCTACAATGAGCAGTTCTTC. Protein sequence: CASSQDRTGSSYNEQFF.

CDR3 sequence (DNA): TGCGCCAGCAGCTTGGGTTTGACAGGCGTTAACACTGAAGCTTTCTTT. Encoded protein: CASSLGLTGVNTEAFF. The chain uses TRBV5-1 and TRBJ1-1; the D gene is possibly TRBD1 (6 bases). The CDR3 has 16 residues. V shed 0 bases and J shed 2 bases, with 14 bases lying between them. Germline-derived CDR1 and CDR2 are SGHRS and YFSETQ.

The genes are TRBV30 and TRBJ2-2; D may be TRBD1 (5 bases). The length of the CDR3 is 16 residues. Trimming cost V 4 bases and J 6 bases, with 21 bases left between them. CDR1 and CDR2 from the germline V gene are GTSNPN and SVGIG (reference sequence). The CDR3 DNA reads as TGTGCCTGGACGCGTAGGCCAGGGTTATTTTCCGGGGAGCTGTTTTTT. Translating gives CAWTRRPGLFSGELFF.

This clone appeared once. This chain joins TRBV5-6 and TRBJ1-2; D gene ambiguous. Germline V CDR1 and CDR2: SGHDT, YYEEEE. V was shortened by 1 base and J by 7 bases, with 17 bases between the two germline ends. The CDR3 is 15 residues long. The CDR3, as DNA: TGTGCCAGCAGCTTGCTAGAGTTCCTCCTATCTGGCTACACCTTC. Translating gives CASSLLEFLLSGYTF.

The chain joins TRBV4-2 to TRBJ1-1; D unresolved. Germline CDR1 reads LGHNA; CDR2 reads YNFKEQ. This CDR3 contains 15 residues. The ends were cut back, 0 bases at V and 2 bases at J, with 10 bases in the middle. The CDR3: CASSQEGQSNTEAFF. The CDR3 bases are TGTGCCAGCAGCCAAGAAGGCCAGTCAAACACTGAAGCTTTCTTT.

The genes are TRBV29-1 and TRBJ2-7, with 7 positions matching TRBD1. The CDR3 loop spans 15 amino acids. After removal of 7 bases from V and 0 bases from J, the junction contained 12 bases not matched to a gene. The V gene's germline CDR1 is SQVTM and CDR2 ANQGSEA. CDR3 bases: TGCAGCGCCAGATCCGGGACAGTTAGCTCCTACGAGCAGTACTTC. Protein sequence: CSARSGTVSSYEQYF.